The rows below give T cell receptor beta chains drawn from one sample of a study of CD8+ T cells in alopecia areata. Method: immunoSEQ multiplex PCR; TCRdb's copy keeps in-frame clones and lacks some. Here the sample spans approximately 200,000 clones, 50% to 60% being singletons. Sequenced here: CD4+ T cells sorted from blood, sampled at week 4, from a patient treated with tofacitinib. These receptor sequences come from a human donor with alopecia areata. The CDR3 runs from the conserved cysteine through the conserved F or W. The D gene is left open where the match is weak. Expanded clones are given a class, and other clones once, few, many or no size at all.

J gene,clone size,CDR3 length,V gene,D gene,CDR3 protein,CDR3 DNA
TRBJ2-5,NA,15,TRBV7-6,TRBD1,CASSPQDRGQETQYF,TGTGCCAGCAGCCCGCAGGACAGGGGACAAGAGACCCAGTACTTC
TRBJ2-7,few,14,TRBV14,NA,CASSREDGPYEQYF,TGTGCCAGCAGCCGTGAGGACGGACCCTACGAGCAGTACTTC
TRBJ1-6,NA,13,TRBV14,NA,CASSQVGDSPLHF,TGTGCCAGCAGCCAAGTGGGCGATTCACCCCTCCACTTT
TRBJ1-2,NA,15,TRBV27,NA,CASRSDSTINYGYTF,TGTGCCAGCAGGTCGGACAGCACGATTAACTATGGCTACACCTTC
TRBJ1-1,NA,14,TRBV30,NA,CAWRNKLQNTEAFF,TGTGCCTGGAGGAACAAACTACAGAACACTGAAGCTTTCTTT
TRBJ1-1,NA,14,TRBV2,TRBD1,CASSRDRGGTEAFF,TGTGCCAGCAGTCGAGACAGGGGTGGCACTGAAGCTTTCTTT
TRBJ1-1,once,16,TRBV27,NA,CASTPTTGPQITEAFF,TGTGCCAGCACTCCAACCACCGGACCTCAGATCACTGAAGCTTTCTTT
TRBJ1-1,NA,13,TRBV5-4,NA,CASSPDKNTEAFF,TGTGCCAGCAGCCCCGACAAGAACACTGAAGCTTTCTTT
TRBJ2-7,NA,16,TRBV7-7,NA,CASSLVHPESSYEQYF,TGTGCTAGCAGCTTAGTTCACCCGGAGTCCTCCTACGAGCAGTACTTC
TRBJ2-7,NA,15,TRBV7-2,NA,CASSPGGRNSYEQYF,TGTGCCAGCAGCCCCGGCGGGCGGAATTCCTACGAGCAGTACTTC
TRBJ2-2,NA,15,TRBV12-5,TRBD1,CASGSQGVDTGELFF,TGTGCTAGTGGTTCACAGGGGGTAGACACCGGGGAGCTGTTTTTT
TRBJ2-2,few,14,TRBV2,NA,CASSVDGAPGELFF,TGTGCCAGCAGTGTGGATGGAGCGCCCGGGGAGCTGTTTTTT
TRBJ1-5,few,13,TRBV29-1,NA,CSVADRSNQPQHF,TGCAGCGTTGCGGACAGATCCAATCAGCCCCAGCATTTT
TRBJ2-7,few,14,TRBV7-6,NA,CASSRGAIAYEQYF,TGTGCCAGCAGTAGGGGAGCGATCGCCTACGAGCAGTACTTC
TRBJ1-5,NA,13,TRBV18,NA,CASSQYSNQPQHF,TGTGCCAGCTCCCAATATAGCAATCAGCCCCAGCATTTT
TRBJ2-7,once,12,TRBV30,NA,CAWTQRGYEQYF,TGTGCCTGGACCCAGAGGGGATACGAGCAGTACTTC
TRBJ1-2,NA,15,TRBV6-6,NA,CASSTRQHTNYGYTF,TGTGCCAGCAGTACACGACAGCACACTAACTATGGCTACACCTTC
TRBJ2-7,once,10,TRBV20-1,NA,CSADEVEQYF,TGCAGTGCCGACGAGGTGGAGCAGTACTTC
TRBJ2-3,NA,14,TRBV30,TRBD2,CAWTPGLATDTQYF,TGTGCCTGGACTCCGGGACTAGCCACAGATACGCAGTATTTT
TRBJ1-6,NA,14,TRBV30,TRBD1,CAWTPGTGDSPLHF,TGTGCCTGGACCCCCGGGACAGGGGATTCACCCCTCCACTTT
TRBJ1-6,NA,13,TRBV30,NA,CAWTRRGQLPLHF,TGTGCCTGGACCAGGAGGGGCCAATTACCCCTCCACTTT
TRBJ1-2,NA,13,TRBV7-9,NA,CASSFDSNYGYTF,TGTGCCAGCAGCTTTGACAGCAACTATGGCTACACCTTC
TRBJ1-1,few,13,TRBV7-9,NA,CASSLAKRTEAFF,TGTGCCAGCAGCTTAGCGAAGCGCACTGAAGCTTTCTTT
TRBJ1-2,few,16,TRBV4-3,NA,CASSQDRGGFDYGYTF,TGCGCCAGCAGCCAAGATCGGGGCGGATTCGACTATGGCTACACCTTC
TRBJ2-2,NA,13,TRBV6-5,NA,CASSLLRGRELFF,TGTGCCAGCAGCCTACTACGGGGGAGGGAGCTGTTTTTT
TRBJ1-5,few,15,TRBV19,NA,CASSIQGLSNQPQHF,TGTGCCAGTAGTATACAGGGACTCAGCAATCAGCCCCAGCATTTT
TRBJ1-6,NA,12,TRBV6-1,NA,CASSHDNSPLHF,TGTGCCAGCAGTCACGATAATTCACCCCTCCACTTT
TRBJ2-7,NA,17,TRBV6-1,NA,CASSEWRADARVDEQYF,TGTGCCAGCAGTGAATGGCGGGCTGACGCGAGAGTCGACGAGCAGTACTTC
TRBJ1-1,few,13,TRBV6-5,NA,CASLRMGNTEAFF,TGTGCCAGCCTAAGAATGGGTAACACTGAAGCTTTCTTT
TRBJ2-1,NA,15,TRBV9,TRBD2,CASSVTGGIVNEQFF,TGTGCCAGCAGCGTAACGGGGGGAATAGTGAATGAGCAGTTCTTC
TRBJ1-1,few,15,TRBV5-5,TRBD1,CASNRQGRVNTEAFF,TGTGCCAGCAACAGACAGGGAAGGGTGAACACTGAAGCTTTCTTT
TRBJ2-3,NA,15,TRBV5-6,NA,CASITLAISTDTQYF,TGTGCCAGCATCACGTTAGCTATCAGCACAGATACGCAGTATTTT
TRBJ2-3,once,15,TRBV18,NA,CASSPLTDSTDTQYF,TGTGCCAGCTCACCACTTACCGATAGCACAGATACGCAGTATTTT
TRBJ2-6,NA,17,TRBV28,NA,CASSPGKGGAGANVLTF,TGTGCCAGCAGTCCAGGGAAGGGGGGAGCCGGGGCCAACGTCCTGACTTTC
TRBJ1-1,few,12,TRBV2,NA,CASSFEHTEAFF,TGTGCCAGCAGTTTTGAACACACTGAAGCTTTCTTT